This paragraph reports one TCR beta chain. The antigen remains undetermined. This sample was taken from a study of cytomegalovirus exposure and HLA in healthy donors. The study's findings and limits: Immune exposure information available was restricted to CMV serostatus. Another analysis was done later, and it associated over 15,000 TCR beta sequences with HLA alleles at 0.05 false discovery rate. In vitro checks showed that a few CMV-associated chains really do target CMV antigens. It was likely that a cluster of highly shared sequence variants was a sequencing artifact.

The CDR3 spans 13 residues. The ends were cut back, 0 bases at V and 7 bases at J, with 7 bases in the middle. CDR1 SGDLS and CDR2 YYNGEE come from the germline V gene. Vbeta (60) and Jbeta (13) primers were used in the PCR. Using immunoSEQ multiplex PCR, the repertoire was profiled, and TCRdb retains in-frame clones only, with some absent. The sample records about 130,000 clones, around 85% being singletons. The chain combines TRBV9 with TRBJ2-2; D gene uncertain. The sequence was collected from a boy aged 5-17 years in good health and CMV-seronegative. The sequenced material came from PBMCs. The DNA of the CDR3 is TGTGCCAGCAGCGTAGCAAGGAGCGGGGAGCTGTTTTTT. This sequence encodes CASSVARSGELFF.